This record looks at one TCR beta chain sequence and its context. Its matching antigen is unknown. From its re-call of the 5' RACE reads, TCRdb lists each CDR3 protein once, without DNA. The sample's table shows around 380,000 distinct CDR3 sequences. The record originates from a study of T cells expressing NK-cell markers. Study-wide results and limits: The leading position in the CD3+CD56-NKG2C+ fraction of a few donors also went to these clonotypes.

CDR3 length equals 12 residues. CDR1 is MNHNS and CDR2 is SASEGT in the germline V gene. The rearrangement links TRBV6-1 to TRBJ1-2; TCRdb proposes TRBD1, but this gene call is untestable without DNA. The sequenced sample was blood T cells: a sorted CD56 or NKG2C T cell subset, CD4+ or CD8+ T cells, or bulk PBMC T cells (not recorded which). The TCR comes from a woman between 45 and 65 years old in good health. The CDR3 region is CASSMLGDGYTF.